This TCR beta chain was obtained from a study of metastatic and nonmetastatic thyroid tumors. This clone was seen repeatedly, ten times or more. Until they underwent thyroid surgery, no patient had received any treatment. TCRdb re-processed the PCR reads through MiXCR. The table includes tens of thousands of clones, 14% to 15% detected once. The TCR was taken from a female donor with papillary thyroid cancer or a benign thyroid nodule (not recorded which). Some clones in this sample may be carry-over from other donors' samples. The sequenced sample consisted of blood.

The CDR3 coding sequence is TGCGCCAGCAGGGGCTTCCTAGCGGGAGGGGCCTCTGGGGCCAACGTCCTGACTTTC. It codes for CASRGFLAGGASGANVLTF. The rearrangement links TRBV10-1 to TRBJ2-6; 12 nucleotides agree with TRBD2. In germline, CDR1 is WNHNN, CDR2 SYGVQD (reference sequence). This CDR3 is 19 amino acids long. Trimming removed 6 bases from V and 0 bases from J; junction bases left unmatched: 9.